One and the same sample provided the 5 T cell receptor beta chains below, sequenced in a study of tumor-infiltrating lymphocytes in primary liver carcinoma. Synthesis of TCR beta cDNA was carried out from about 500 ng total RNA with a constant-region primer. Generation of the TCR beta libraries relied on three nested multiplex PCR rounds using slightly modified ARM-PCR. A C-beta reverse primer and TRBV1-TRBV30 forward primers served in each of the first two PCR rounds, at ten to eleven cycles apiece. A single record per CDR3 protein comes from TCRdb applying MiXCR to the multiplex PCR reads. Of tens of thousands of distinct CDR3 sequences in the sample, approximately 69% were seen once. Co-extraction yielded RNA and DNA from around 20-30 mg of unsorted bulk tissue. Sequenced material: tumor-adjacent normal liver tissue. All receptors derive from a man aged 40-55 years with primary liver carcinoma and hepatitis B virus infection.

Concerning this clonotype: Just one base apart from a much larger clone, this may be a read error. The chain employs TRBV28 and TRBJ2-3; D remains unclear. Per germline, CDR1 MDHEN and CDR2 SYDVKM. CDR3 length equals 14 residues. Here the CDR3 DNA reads TGTGCCAGTACGCAATCAGGAAGGTGGGATACGCCGTATTTT. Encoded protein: CASTQSGRWDTPYF.

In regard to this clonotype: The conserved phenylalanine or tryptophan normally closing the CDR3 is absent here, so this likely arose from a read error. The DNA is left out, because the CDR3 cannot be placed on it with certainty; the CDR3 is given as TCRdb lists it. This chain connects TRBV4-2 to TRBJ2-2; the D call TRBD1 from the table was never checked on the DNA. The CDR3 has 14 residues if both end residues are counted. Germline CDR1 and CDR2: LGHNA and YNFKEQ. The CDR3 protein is CASSTGGYTGELSL.

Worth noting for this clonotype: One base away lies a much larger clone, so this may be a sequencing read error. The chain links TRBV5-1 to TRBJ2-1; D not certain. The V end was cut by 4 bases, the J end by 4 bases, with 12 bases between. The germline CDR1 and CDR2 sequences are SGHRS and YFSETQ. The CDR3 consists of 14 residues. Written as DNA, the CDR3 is TGCGCCAGCAGCATGGAGTCCATTTACAATGAGCAGTTCTTC. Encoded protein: CASSMESIYNEQFF.

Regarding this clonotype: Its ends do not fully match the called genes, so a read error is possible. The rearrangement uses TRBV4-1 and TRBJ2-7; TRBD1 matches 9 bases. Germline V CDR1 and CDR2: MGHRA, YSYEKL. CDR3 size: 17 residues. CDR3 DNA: TGCGCCAGCCGCCAAGAGCCCGGGACAGGGTTTGGATACGAGCAGTACTTC. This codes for CASRQEPGTGFGYEQYF.

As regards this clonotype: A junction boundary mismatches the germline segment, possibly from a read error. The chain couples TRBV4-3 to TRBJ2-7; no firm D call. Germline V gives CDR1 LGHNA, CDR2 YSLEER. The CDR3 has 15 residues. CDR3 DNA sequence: TGCGCCAGCTGCCAAGATCGGGTGGCTCCATACGAGCAGTACTTC. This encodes CASCQDRVAPYEQYF.